This T cell receptor (beta chain) stems from a study of T cell repertoires in ileal Crohn's disease. Study in general: Median disease duration was approximately eight years; roughly 35% smoked at surgery. Surgery for a complication: stricturing in around 60%, penetrating in about 39%.

General study findings and limits: Within the first postoperative year, endoscopy came at median around 7 months.

This CDR3 is 15 amino acids long. Germline CDR1 and CDR2: SGHVS and FNYEAQ. V was trimmed by 5 bases and J by 4 bases, leaving 17 bases between them. Note on this clone: The antigen remains undetermined.

This table comes from immunoSEQ multiplex PCR, and its TCRdb copy is limited to in-frame clones, with some not included. The sample records some 60,000 clones, around 90% being singletons. Described time point: neoterminal ileum biopsy at postoperative endoscopy, about 6 months after surgery. Patients were adults with ileal or ileocolonic Crohn's disease needing resection. The origin of this receptor is an adult with Crohn's disease. V usage is TRBV7-6 and J usage is TRBJ1-1; maybe TRBD1 (5 bases). Sequenced material: ileal tissue. The CDR3 spells CASSPGPGPGTEAFF. CDR3 in DNA: TGTGCCAGCAGCCCAGGGCCAGGGCCGGGCACTGAAGCTTTCTTT.